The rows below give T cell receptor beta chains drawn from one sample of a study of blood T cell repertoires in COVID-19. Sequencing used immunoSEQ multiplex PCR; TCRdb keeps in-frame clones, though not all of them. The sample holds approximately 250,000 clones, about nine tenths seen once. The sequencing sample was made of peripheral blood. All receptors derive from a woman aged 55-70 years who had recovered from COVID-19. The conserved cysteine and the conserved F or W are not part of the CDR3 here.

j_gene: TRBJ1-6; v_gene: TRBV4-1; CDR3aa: ASSLTGRGINSPLH
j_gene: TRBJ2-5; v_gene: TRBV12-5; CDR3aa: ASGFHVAGGVLETQY
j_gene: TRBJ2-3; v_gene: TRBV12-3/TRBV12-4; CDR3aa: ASSFPPGDTQY
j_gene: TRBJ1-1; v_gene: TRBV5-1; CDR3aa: ASSRQGGTEAF
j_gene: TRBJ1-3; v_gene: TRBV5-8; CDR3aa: ASPQGNSGNTIY
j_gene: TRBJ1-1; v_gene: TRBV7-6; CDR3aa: ASSALLGQGRTEAF
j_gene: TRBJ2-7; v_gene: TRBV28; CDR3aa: ASSSRTGLGY
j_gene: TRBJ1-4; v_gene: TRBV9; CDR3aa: ASSAGGSEKLF
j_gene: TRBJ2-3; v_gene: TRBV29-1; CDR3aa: SVTGTAIEINTQY
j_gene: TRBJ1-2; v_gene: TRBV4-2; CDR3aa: ASSRGDRGADGYT
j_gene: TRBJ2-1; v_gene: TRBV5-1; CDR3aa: ASSRTGGTYNEQF
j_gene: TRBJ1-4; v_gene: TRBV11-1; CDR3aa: ASSLNPTTNEKLF
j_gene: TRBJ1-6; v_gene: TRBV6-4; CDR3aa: ASSDVRGNSPLH
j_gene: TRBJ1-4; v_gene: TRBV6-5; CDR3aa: ASSGTAAEKLF
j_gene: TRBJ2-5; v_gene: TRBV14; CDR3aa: ASSLIGQGQEETQY
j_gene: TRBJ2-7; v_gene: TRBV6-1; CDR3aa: ASSDRLAGLYEQY
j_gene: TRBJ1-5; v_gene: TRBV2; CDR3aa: ASQGIGNQPQH
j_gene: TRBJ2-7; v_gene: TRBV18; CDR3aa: ASSPLLRTGAYEQY
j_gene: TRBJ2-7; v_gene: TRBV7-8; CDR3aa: ASSLESGLPGYEQY
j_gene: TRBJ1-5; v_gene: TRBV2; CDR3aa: ASAGSTSNQPQH
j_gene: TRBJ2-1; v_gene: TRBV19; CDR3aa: ASFSQGGPVNEQF
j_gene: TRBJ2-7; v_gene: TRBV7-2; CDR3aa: ASTQTLPGGPSYEQY
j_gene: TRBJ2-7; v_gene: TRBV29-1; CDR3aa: SVDLGGVEQY
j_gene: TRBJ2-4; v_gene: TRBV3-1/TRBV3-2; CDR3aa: ASSQDSRAENIQY
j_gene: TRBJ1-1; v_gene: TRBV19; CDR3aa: ASSGTGLGGEAF
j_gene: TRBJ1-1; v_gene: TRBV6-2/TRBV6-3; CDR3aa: ASSLVRGTEAF
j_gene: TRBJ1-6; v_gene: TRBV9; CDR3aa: ASRRPGQNSPLH
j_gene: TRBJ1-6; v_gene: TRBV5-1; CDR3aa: ASSSREVNSPLH
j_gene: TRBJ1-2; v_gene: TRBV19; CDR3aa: ASRGTGHPYGYT
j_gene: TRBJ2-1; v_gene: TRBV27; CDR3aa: ASRLRGIYNEQF
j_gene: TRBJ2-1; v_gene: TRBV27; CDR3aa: ASSFRQGSYNEQF
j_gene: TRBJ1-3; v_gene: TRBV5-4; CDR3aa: ASSVGAGNTIY
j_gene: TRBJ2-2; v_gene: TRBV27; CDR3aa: ASSGYTGLRNTGELF
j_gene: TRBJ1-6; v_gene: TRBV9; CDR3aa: ASSGGEGYPYNSPLH
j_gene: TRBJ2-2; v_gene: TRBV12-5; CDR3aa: ASGDGQGYGELF
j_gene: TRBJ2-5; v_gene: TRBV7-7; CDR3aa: ASSDAGNQETQY
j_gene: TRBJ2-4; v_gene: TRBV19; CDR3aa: ASSIKGAVIQY
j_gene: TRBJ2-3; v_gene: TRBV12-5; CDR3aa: ASGLPGQKRTDTQY
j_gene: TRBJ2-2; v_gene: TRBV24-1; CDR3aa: GLAGQNTGELF
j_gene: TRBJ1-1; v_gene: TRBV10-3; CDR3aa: AISESGWGLGNTEAF
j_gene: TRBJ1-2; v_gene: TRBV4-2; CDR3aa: ASSQQGNYGYT
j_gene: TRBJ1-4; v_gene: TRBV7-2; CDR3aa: ASSDSGTALEKLF
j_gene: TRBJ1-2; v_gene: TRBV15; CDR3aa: ATSRRQTNYGYT
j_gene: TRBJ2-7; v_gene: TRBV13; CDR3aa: ASSSGRQGAYEQY
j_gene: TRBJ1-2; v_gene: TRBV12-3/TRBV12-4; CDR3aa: ASRTPANYGYT
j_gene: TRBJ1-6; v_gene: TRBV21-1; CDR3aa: ASTRNQRQGKTSRSSYNSPLH
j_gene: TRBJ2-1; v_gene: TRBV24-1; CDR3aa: ATSDSSGGVYNEQF